Sequencing of this T cell receptor (beta chain) was carried out in a study of shared clonotypes between healthy human individuals. Here immunoSEQ multiplex PCR was the method, and the copy in TCRdb shows in-frame clones only, minus some. The sample comprises about 2 million clones, 85% to 95% of which are singletons, and about 1.1% rests with the top ten. Naivety among CD8 cells was defined by CD45RO negativity and positive CCR7 selection, thereby excluding terminally differentiated effector memory CD45RA+ cells. This CDR3 has 15 residues. The ends lost 5 bases at V and 3 bases at J; junction bases unmatched: 6. Germline CDR1 and CDR2: MNHEY and SMNVEV (reference sequence).

The chain links TRBV27 to TRBJ2-7; 11 nucleotides align to TRBD2. Sequencing was carried out using naive CD8+ T cells sorted from blood. This TCR was recovered from a man between 18 and 35 years old in good health. The CDR3 DNA follows: TGTGCCAGCAGTCCCCATGGGACTAGCGGCTACGAGCAGTACTTC. As protein: CASSPHGTSGYEQYF.